This TCR beta chain was sequenced during a study of PD-L1 blockade in urothelial cancer. Some clones are missing from TCRdb's copy, which holds only in-frame ones; the method was immunoSEQ multiplex PCR. The table has some 50,000 clones, roughly 89% seen once; the top ten hold around 15%. The CDR3 length is 17 residues. J was trimmed by 0 bases and V by 2 bases; bases with no gene match: 7. CDR1 and CDR2 from the germline V gene are SEHNR and FQNEAQ (reference sequence). The time point is: pretreatment peripheral blood. The sample consisted of PBMCs, taken around atezolizumab (anti-PD-L1) treatment. The receptor was isolated from a woman aged 55-75 years with urothelial cancer. The rearrangement links TRBV7-9 to TRBJ2-7; TRBD1 matches 10 bases. CDR3 sequence reads: CASSLPRQGAASYEQYF. In nucleotides, the CDR3 is TGTGCCAGCAGCTTACCTAGACAGGGGGCTGCCTCCTACGAGCAGTACTTC.